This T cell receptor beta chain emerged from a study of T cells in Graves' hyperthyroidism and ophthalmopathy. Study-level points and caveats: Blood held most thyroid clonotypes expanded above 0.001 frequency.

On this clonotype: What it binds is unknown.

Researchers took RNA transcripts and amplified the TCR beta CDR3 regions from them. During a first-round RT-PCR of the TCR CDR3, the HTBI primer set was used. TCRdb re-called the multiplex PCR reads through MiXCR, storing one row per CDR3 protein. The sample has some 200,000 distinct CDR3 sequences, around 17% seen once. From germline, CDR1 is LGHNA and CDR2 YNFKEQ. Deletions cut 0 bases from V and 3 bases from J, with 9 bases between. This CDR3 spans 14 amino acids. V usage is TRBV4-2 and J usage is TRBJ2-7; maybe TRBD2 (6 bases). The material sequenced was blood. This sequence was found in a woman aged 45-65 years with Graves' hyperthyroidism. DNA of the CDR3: TGTGCCAGCAGCCAAGAACGACTAGACTACGAGCAGTACTTC. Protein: CASSQERLDYEQYF.